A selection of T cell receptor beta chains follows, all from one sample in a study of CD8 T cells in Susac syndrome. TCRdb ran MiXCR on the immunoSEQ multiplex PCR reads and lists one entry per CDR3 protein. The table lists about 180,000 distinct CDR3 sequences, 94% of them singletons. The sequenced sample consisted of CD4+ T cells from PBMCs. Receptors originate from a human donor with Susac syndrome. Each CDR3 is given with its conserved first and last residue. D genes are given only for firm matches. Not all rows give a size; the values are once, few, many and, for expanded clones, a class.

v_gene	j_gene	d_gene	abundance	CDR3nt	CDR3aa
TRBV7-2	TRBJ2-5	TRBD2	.	TGTGCCAGCAGCTTAAGGGGCGGGGGGGCGGAGACCCAGTACTTC	CASSLRGGGAETQYF
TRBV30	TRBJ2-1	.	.	TGTGCCTGGAGCCTAACCCGGGTTGGAGGCAATGAGCAGTTCTTC	CAWSLTRVGGNEQFF
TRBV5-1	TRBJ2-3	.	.	TGCGCCAGCAGCTTGCCGGGGAAGGACCTTCTCACAGATACGCAGTATTTT	CASSLPGKDLLTDTQYF
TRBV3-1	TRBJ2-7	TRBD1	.	TGTGCCAGCAGCCAGACAGGGGGCCTCGAGCAGTACTTC	CASSQTGGLEQYF
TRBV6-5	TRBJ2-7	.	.	TGTGCCAGCAGCTCCCTCCCGGGGAACTCCTACGAGCAGTACTTC	CASSSLPGNSYEQYF
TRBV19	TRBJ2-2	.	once	TGTGCCAGTAGTAGCGCTTCGGAGCTGTTTTTT	CASSSASELFF
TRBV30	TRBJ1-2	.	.	TGTGCCTGGAGGCCGGGGGGGAGGTATGGCTACACCTTC	CAWRPGGRYGYTF
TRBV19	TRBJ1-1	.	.	TGTGCCAGTAAGGAGGACGGTGAAGCTTTCTTT	CASKEDGEAFF
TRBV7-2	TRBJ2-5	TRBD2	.	TGTGCCAGCAGCTCGGGACTAGCGACCCAGTACTTC	CASSSGLATQYF
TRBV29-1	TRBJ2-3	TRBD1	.	TGCAGCCTGTGGACAGGACCCACAGATACGCAGTATTTT	CSLWTGPTDTQYF
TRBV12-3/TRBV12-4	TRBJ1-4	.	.	TGTGCCAGCAGTTTAGGGGGGGCAGGCCATAATGAAAAACTGTTTTTT	CASSLGGAGHNEKLFF
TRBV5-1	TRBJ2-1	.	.	TGCGCCAGCAGCCCATCGACAGCCTCCTACAATGAGCAGTTCTTC	CASSPSTASYNEQFF
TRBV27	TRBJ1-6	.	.	TGTGCCAGCAGTTTCCAGGGAGGTAATTCACCCCTCCACTTT	CASSFQGGNSPLHF
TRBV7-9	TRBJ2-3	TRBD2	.	TGTGCCAGCAGCCTTAGCGGGGCACCTAGCACAGATACGCAGTATTTT	CASSLSGAPSTDTQYF
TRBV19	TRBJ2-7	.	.	TGTGCCAGTAGTATGATGTGGACAGATACCTACGAGCAGTACTTC	CASSMMWTDTYEQYF
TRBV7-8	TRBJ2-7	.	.	TGTGCCAGCAGCTTAGCGTCAATATCGGGCGAGCAGTACTTC	CASSLASISGEQYF
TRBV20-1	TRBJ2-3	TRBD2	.	TGCAGTGCCCTAGGAGTAATAGCGGGGAGCACAGATACGCAGTATTTT	CSALGVIAGSTDTQYF
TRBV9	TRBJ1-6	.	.	TGTGCCAGCAGCCCACAGACAGGCTCGGGTTCACCCCTCCACTTT	CASSPQTGSGSPLHF
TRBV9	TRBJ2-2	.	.	TGTGCCAGCAGCACCCAGGGGCGGGGTGACACCGGGGAGCTGTTTTTT	CASSTQGRGDTGELFF
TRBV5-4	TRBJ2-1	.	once	TGTGCCAGCAGCACGTACAATGAGCAGTTCTTC	CASSTYNEQFF
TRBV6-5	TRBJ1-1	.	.	TGTGCCAGCAGTTACTCGGAATCAGGGGACACTGAAGCTTTCTTT	CASSYSESGDTEAFF
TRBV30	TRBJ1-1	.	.	TGTGCCTGGAGTTTACCGGGTCCTGAAGCTTTCTTT	CAWSLPGPEAFF
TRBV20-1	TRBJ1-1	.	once	TGCAGTGCCCTCCCATTGAACACTGAAGCTTTCTTT	CSALPLNTEAFF
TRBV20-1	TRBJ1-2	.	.	TGCAGTGCTTTAAAGCAACAGGGAGGTGTGGATGGCTACACCTTC	CSALKQQGGVDGYTF
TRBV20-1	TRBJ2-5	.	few	TGCAGTGCTAGGAACAGGGAGACCCAGTACTTC	CSARNRETQYF
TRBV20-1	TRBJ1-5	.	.	TGCAGTGCTAGAGGACCCGGACGTTCGAATCAGCCCCAGCATTTT	CSARGPGRSNQPQHF
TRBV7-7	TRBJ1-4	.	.	TGTGCCAGCAGCCCGGGAGGGCAGAATGAAAAACTGTTTTTT	CASSPGGQNEKLFF
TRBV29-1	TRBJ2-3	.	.	TGCAGCGTGGTTTTCAACCTTCGCACAGATACGCAGTATTTT	CSVVFNLRTDTQYF
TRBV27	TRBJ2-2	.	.	TGTGCCAGCGCCGTCTGGACGGCAACCGGGGAGCTGTTTTTT	CASAVWTATGELFF
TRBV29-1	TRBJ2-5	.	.	TGCAGCGTCCAAGGAGGCCCGGAGACCCAGTACTTC	CSVQGGPETQYF
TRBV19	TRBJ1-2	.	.	TGTGCCAGTAGTATGCACAGCGACGACCTCTATGGCTACACCTTC	CASSMHSDDLYGYTF
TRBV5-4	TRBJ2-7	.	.	TGTGCCAGCAGCTTGGAGGACTCCTCCTACGAGCAGTACTTC	CASSLEDSSYEQYF
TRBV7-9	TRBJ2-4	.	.	TGTGCCAGCAGCAACCCCACTAGCCACAAAAACATTCAGTACTTC	CASSNPTSHKNIQYF
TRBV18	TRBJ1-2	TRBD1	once	TGTGCCAGCTCACCGGACGGGACAGCCTCTGTCTACACCTTC	CASSPDGTASVYTF
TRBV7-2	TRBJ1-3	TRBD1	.	TGTGCCAGCAGGTTCGACAGGGGCCCCGGAAACACCATATATTTT	CASRFDRGPGNTIYF
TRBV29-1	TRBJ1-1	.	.	TGCAGCGTTGTAAGGGATTTGGTAAGCACTGAAGCTTTCTTT	CSVVRDLVSTEAFF
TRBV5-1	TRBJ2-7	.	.	TGCGCCAGCAGCTTAAGACGGGAAACCTACGAGCAGTACTTC	CASSLRRETYEQYF
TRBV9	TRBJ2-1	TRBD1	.	TGTGCCAGCAGCGTAGCAGGGGGCAATGAGCAGTTCTTC	CASSVAGGNEQFF
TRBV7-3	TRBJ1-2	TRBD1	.	TGTGCCAGCAGCACCGGGACAGGGGGGTATGGCTACACCTTC	CASSTGTGGYGYTF
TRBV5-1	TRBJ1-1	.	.	TGCGCCAGCAGCTTGGACGGCAGAGGAACTGAAGCTTTCTTT	CASSLDGRGTEAFF
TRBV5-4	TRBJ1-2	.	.	TGTGCCAGCAGCTTGGTTCGGCAGGGCGCTGGCTACACCTTC	CASSLVRQGAGYTF
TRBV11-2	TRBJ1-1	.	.	TGTGCCAGCAGCTTAGACCGGGGGACGGGAGCTTTCTTT	CASSLDRGTGAFF
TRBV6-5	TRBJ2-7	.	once	TGTGCCAGCAGTCATCGAGAGTCCTACGAGCAGTACTTC	CASSHRESYEQYF
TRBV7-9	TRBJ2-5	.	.	TGTGCCAGCAGCTTGGGTGATCAAGAGACCCAGTACTTC	CASSLGDQETQYF
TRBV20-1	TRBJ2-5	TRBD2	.	TGCAAGCCGGGGGGTCTTCAAGAGACCCAGTACTTC	CKPGGLQETQYF
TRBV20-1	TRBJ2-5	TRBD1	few	TGCAGTGCTAGTTCCAGGGGGCAAGAGACCCAGTACTTC	CSASSRGQETQYF
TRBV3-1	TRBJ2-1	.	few	TGTGCCAGCAGCTCTAGGGGGGTGGACAATGAGCAGTTCTTC	CASSSRGVDNEQFF
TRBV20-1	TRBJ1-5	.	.	TGCAGTGCCAAAGGGTTAGGCAATCAGCCCCAGCATTTT	CSAKGLGNQPQHF